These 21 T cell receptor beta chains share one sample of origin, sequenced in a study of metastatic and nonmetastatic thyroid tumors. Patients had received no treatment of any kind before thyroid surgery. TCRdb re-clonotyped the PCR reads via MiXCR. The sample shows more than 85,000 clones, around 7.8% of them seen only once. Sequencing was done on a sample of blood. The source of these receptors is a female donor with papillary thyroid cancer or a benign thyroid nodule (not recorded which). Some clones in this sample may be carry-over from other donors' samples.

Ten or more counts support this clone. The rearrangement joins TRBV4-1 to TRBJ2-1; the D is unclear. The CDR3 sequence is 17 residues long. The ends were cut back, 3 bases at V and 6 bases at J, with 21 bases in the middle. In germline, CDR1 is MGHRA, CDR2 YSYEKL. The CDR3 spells CASSHIQRINGTNEQFF. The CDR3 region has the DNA TGCGCCAGCAGCCACATACAGAGGATAAACGGAACCAATGAGCAGTTCTTC.

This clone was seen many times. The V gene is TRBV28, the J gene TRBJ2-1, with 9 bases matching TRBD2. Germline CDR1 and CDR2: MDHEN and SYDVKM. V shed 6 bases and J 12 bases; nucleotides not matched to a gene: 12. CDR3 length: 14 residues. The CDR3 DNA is TGTGCCAGCAGCGGTGGACTAGCGTCGGGGGTGCAGTTCTTC. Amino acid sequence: CASSGGLASGVQFF.

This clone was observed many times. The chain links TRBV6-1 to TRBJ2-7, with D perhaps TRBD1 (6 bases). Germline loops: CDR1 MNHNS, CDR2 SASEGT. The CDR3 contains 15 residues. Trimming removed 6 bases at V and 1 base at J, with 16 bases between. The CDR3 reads CASRRKQGGSYEQYF. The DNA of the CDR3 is TGTGCCAGCAGAAGAAAACAGGGTGGGTCCTACGAGCAGTACTTC.

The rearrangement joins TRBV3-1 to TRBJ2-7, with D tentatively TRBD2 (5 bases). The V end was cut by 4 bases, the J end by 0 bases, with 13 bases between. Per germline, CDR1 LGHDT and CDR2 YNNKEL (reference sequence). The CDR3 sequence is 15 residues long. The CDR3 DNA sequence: TGTGCCAGCAGCCGAGATCGGGAAGCCTCCTACGAGCAGTACTTC. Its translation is CASSRDREASYEQYF.

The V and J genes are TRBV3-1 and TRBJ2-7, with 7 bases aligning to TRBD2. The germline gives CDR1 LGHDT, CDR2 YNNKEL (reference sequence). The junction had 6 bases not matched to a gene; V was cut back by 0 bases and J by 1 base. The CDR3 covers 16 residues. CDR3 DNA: TGTGCCAGCAGCCAAGAGGCGTGGGGAGGGTCCTACGAGCAGTACTTC. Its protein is CASSQEAWGGSYEQYF.

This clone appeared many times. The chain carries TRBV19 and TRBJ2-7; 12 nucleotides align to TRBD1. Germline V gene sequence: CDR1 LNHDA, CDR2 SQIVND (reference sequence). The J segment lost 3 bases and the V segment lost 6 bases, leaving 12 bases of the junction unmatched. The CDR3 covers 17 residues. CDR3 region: CASSPGTGGAGGYEQYF. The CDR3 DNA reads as TGTGCCAGTAGCCCCGGGACAGGGGGCGCGGGGGGCTACGAGCAGTACTTC.

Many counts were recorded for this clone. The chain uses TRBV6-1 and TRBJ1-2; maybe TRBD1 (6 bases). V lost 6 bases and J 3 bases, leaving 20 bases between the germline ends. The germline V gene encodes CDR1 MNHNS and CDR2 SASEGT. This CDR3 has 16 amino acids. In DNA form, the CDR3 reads TGTGCCAGCAGCTTGATCCGATGGACAGCAGACTATGGCTACACCTTC. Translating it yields CASSLIRWTADYGYTF.

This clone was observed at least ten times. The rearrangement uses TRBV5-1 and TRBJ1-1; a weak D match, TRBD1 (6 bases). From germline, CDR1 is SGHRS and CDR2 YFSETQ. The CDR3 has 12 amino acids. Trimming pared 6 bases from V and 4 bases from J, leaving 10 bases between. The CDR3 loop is CASTGQTTEAFF. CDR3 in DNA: TGCGCCAGCACCGGACAGACCACTGAAGCTTTCTTT.

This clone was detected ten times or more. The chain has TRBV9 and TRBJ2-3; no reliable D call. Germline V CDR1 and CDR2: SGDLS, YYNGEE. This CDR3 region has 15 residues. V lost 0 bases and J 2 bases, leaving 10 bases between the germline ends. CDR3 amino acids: CASSVDNSHTDTQYF. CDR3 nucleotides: TGTGCCAGCAGCGTAGACAACAGCCACACAGATACGCAGTATTTT.

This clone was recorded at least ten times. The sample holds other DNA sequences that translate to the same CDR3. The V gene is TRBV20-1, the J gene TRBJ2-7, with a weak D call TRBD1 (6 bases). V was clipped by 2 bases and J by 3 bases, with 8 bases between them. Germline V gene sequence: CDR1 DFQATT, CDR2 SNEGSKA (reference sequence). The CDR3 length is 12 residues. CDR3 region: CSARQDSYEQYF. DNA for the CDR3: TGCAGTGCTAGACAGGACAGCTACGAGCAGTACTTC.

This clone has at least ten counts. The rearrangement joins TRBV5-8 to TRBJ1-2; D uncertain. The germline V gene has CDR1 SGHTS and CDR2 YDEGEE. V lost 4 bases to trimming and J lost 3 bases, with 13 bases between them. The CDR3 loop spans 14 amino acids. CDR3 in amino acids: CASSPDADYYGYTF. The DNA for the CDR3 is TGTGCCAGCAGCCCGGACGCGGACTACTATGGCTACACCTTC.

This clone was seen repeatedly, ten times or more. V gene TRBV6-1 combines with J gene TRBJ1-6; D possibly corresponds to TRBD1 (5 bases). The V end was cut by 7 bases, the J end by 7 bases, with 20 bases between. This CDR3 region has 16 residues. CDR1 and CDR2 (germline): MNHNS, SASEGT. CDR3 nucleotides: TGTGCCAGCACCCTAACCCCCAGGGTGGAGAATTCACCCCTCCACTTT. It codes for CASTLTPRVENSPLHF.

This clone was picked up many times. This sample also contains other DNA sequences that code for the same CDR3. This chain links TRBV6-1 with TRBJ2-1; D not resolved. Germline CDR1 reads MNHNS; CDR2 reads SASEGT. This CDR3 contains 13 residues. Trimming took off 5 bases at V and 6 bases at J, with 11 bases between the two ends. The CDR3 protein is CASSPLVANEQFF. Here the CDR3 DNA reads TGTGCCAGCAGTCCGCTTGTCGCCAATGAGCAGTTCTTC.

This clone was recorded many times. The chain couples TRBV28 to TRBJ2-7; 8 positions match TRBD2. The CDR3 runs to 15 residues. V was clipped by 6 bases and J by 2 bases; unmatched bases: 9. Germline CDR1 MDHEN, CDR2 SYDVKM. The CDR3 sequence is CASRPGGGPAYEQYF. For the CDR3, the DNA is TGTGCCAGCAGACCCGGGGGGGGGCCGGCCTACGAGCAGTACTTC.

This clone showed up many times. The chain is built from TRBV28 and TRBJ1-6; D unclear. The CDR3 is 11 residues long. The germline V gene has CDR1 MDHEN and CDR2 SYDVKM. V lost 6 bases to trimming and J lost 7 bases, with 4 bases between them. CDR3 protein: CASSANSPLHF. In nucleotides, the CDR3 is TGTGCCAGCAGCGCCAATTCACCCCTCCACTTT.

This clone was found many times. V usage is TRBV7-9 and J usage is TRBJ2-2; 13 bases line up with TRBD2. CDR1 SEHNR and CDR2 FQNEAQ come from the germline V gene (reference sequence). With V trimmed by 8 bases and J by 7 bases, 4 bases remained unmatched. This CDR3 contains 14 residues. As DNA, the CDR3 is TGTGCCAGCCGACTAGCGGGGGGTGACGGGGAGCTGTTTTTT. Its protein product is CASRLAGGDGELFF.

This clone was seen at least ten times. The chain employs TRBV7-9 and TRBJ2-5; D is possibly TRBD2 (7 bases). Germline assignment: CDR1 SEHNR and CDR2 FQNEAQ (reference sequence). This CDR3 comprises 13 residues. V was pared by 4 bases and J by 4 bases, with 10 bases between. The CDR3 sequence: CASSSGGLETQYF. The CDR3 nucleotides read TGTGCCAGCAGCTCCGGGGGGCTAGAGACCCAGTACTTC. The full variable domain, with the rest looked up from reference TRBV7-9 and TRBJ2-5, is DTGVSQNPRHKITKRGQNVTFRCDPISEHNRLYWYRQTLGQGPEFLTYFQNEAQLEKSRLLSDRFSAERPKGSFSTLEIQRTEQGDSAMYLCASSSGGLETQYFGPGTRLLVL.

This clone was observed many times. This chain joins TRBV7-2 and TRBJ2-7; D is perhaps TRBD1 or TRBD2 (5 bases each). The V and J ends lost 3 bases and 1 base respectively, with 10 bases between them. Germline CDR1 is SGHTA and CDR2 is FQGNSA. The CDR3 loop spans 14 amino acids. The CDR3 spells CASSLGRPSYEQYF. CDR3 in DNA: TGTGCCAGCAGCTTGGGACGACCGTCCTACGAGCAGTACTTC.

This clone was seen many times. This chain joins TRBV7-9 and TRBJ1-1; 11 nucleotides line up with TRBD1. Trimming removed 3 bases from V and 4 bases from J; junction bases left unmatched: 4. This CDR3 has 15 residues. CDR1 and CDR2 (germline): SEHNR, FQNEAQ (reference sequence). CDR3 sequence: CASSFWTGGPTEAFF. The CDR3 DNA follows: TGTGCCAGCAGCTTTTGGACAGGGGGCCCCACTGAAGCTTTCTTT.

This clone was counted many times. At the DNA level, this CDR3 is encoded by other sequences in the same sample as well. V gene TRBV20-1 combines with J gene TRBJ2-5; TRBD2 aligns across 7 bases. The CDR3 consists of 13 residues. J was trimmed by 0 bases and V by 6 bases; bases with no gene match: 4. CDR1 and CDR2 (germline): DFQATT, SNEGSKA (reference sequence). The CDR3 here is CSAGGLDQETQYF. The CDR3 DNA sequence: TGCAGTGCCGGAGGACTAGACCAAGAGACCCAGTACTTC.

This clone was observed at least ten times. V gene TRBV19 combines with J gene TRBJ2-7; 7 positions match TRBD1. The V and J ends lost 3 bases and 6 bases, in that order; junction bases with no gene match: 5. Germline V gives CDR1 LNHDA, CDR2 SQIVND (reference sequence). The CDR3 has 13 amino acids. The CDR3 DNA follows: TGTGCCAGTAGTATCGGACAGGTGGGCGAGCAGTACTTC. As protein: CASSIGQVGEQYF.